Below are 30 T cell receptor beta chains sequenced from a single sample in a study of CD8+CD57+ T cells in acquired aplastic anemia. Template material for TCR beta VDJ and CDR3 profiling consisted of genomic DNA. TCRdb passed the reads through MiXCR, listing each CDR3 protein once. The sample has 250,000 to 350,000 distinct CDR3 sequences; approximately 60% are singletons. For sequencing, patients were chosen who had shown expansion of CD8+CD57+ cells by flow cytometry. Sequencing was performed on sorted CD4+, CD8+, or CD8+CD57+ T cells (not recorded which) from PBMCs. These TCRs come from a human donor with aplastic anemia.

The genes are TRBV6-1 and TRBJ1-4, with a possible D match to TRBD1 (6 bases). Germline V gene sequence: CDR1 MNHNS, CDR2 SASEGT. This CDR3 region has 15 residues. V lost 4 bases and J lost 8, with 17 bases in between. This CDR3 is CASSALAGTREKLFF. The CDR3 DNA is TGTGCCAGCAGTGCTCTGGCCGGGACACGAGAAAAACTGTTTTTT.

This clonotype showed up many times. The chain joins TRBV6-1 to TRBJ1-2; tentative D call: TRBD1 (5 bases). V was shortened by 0 bases and J by 3 bases, with 14 bases between the two germline ends. The germline V gene encodes CDR1 MNHNS and CDR2 SASEGT. The CDR3 loop spans 16 amino acids. Here the CDR3 DNA reads TGTGCCAGCAGTGAAGCGCTTGGGGGTGTGGACTATGGCTACACCTTC. Its translation is CASSEALGGVDYGYTF.

This clonotype was recorded many times. V and J are TRBV5-1 and TRBJ1-6; D gene ambiguous. In germline, CDR1 is SGHRS, CDR2 YFSETQ. With 6 bases removed from V and 10 bases from J, the gap between germline ends came to 17 bases. The CDR3 is 14 amino acids. This chain's CDR3 is CASTTGEEYSPLHF. The CDR3 region has the DNA TGCGCCAGCACCACCGGGGAGGAATACTCACCCCTCCACTTT.

The rearrangement links TRBV20-1 to TRBJ2-7; TRBD2 matches 9 bases. Germline V gene lookup returns CDR1 DFQATT and CDR2 SNEGSKA (reference sequence). The CDR3 is 12 amino acids. With V trimmed by 7 bases and J by 5 bases, 6 bases remained unmatched. This chain's CDR3 is CSGAGGANEQYF. CDR3 sequence (DNA): TGCAGTGGGGCGGGGGGGGCCAACGAGCAGTACTTC.

This clonotype appeared a few times. The chain joins TRBV7-8 to TRBJ1-5, with 8 bases lining up with TRBD1. Trimming at V came to 5 bases and at J to 1 base, leaving 4 bases not matched to a gene. Germline loops: CDR1 SGHVS, CDR2 FQNEAQ. This CDR3 spans 15 amino acids. The CDR3 sequence is CASSTTGVSNQPQHF. The DNA for the CDR3 is TGTGCCAGCAGCACGACAGGGGTGAGCAATCAGCCCCAGCATTTT.

The rearrangement joins TRBV24-1 to TRBJ2-1; D call uncertain. CDR3 length equals 16 residues. The germline V gene has CDR1 KGHDR and CDR2 SFDVKD. Trimming cost V 4 bases and J 0 bases, with 12 bases left between them. Written as DNA, the CDR3 is TGTGCCACCAGTGAACGTACGAGTTCCTCCTACAATGAGCAGTTCTTC. Translation gives CATSERTSSSYNEQFF.

This clonotype was counted ten times or more. This CDR3 reads CASSLLGFQETQYF. The CDR3 DNA reads TGTGCCAGCAGTTTATTAGGGTTTCAAGAGACCCAGTACTTC. This chain connects TRBV27 to TRBJ2-5, with no clear D. Per germline, CDR1 MNHEY and CDR2 SMNVEV (reference sequence). This CDR3 has 14 amino acids. V lost 1 base, J lost 2 bases, and 8 bases lay in between.

The chain uses TRBV2 and TRBJ2-5; 8 nucleotides agree with TRBD1. From germline, CDR1 is SNHLY and CDR2 FYNNEI. With V trimmed by 3 bases and J by 9 bases, 9 bases remained unmatched. CDR3 length equals 14 residues. In nucleotides, the CDR3 is TGTGCCAGCAGTGATCGACAGGGGAATCAGCCCCAGTACTTC. Translated, it gives CASSDRQGNQPQYF. Full variable domain (remainder filled in from reference TRBV2 and TRBJ2-5): EPEVTQTPSHQVTQMGQEVILRCVPISNHLYFYWYRQILGQKVEFLVSFYNNEISEKSEIFDDQFSVERPDGSNFTLKIRSTKLEDSAMYFCASSDRQGNQPQYFGPGTRLLVL.

The rearrangement joins TRBV2 to TRBJ2-3; no reliable D call. From germline, CDR1 is SNHLY and CDR2 FYNNEI. The V and J ends lost 5 bases and 4 bases respectively, with 22 bases between them. The CDR3 runs 17 residues. The CDR3 sequence is CASSLPASTPPPDTQYF. The CDR3 nucleotides are TGTGCCAGCAGTCTCCCCGCTTCTACGCCCCCCCCAGATACGCAGTATTTT. The full variable domain, with the rest looked up from reference TRBV2 and TRBJ2-3, is EPEVTQTPSHQVTQMGQEVILRCVPISNHLYFYWYRQILGQKVEFLVSFYNNEISEKSEIFDDQFSVERPDGSNFTLKIRSTKLEDSAMYFCASSLPASTPPPDTQYFGPGTRLTVL.

In this sample, this clonotype turned up a few times. CDR3 nucleotide sequence: TGCGCCAGCAGTGAGTATGAGTCAGGCCGGGGGGAGCAGTACTTC. Encoded protein: CASSEYESGRGEQYF. The V gene is TRBV10-1, the J gene TRBJ2-7, with TRBD2 as a possible D gene (6 bases). The CDR3 extends over 15 amino acids. V lost 1 base to trimming and J lost 7 bases, with 17 bases between them. Germline lookup yields CDR1 WNHNN and CDR2 SYGVQD (reference sequence).

The V and J genes are TRBV20-1 and TRBJ2-3; TRBD2 is a possible D gene (6 bases). Trimming left V 6 bases short and J 4 bases short, with 17 bases between. The CDR3 sequence is 14 residues long. Germline CDR1 DFQATT, CDR2 SNEGSKA (reference sequence). CDR3: CSALGGAGSDTQYF. The CDR3, as DNA: TGCAGTGCCTTAGGAGGGGCCGGGTCAGATACGCAGTATTTT.

The rearrangement uses TRBV7-2 and TRBJ2-7; weak D call: TRBD1 (6 bases). This CDR3 comprises 14 residues. V lost 1 base to trimming and J lost 3 bases, with 10 bases between them. The germline V gene has CDR1 SGHTA and CDR2 FQGNSA. This CDR3 is CASSLGPQGYEQYF. CDR3 nucleotides: TGTGCCAGCAGCTTAGGTCCACAGGGCTACGAGCAGTACTTC. Using reference TRBV7-2 and TRBJ2-7 for the parts outside the CDR3, the full variable domain is GAGVSQSPSNKVTEKGKDVELRCDPISGHTALYWYRQSLGQGLEFLIYFQGNSAPDKSGLPSDRFSAERTGGSVSTLTIQRTQQEDSAVYLCASSLGPQGYEQYFGPGTRLTVT.

This chain links TRBV10-3 with TRBJ1-1; no clear D. Trimming cost V 3 bases and J 5 bases, with 10 bases left between them. CDR3 length: 13 residues. The V gene's germline CDR1 is ENHRY and CDR2 SYGVKD. Here the CDR3 DNA reads TGTGCCATCAGTGAATCCCTACTAACTGAAGCTTTCTTT. Encoded protein: CAISESLLTEAFF.

The chain is built from TRBV10-1 and TRBJ1-1, with D unclear. V lost 2 bases and J lost 1, with 11 bases in between. Germline V gene lookup returns CDR1 WNHNN and CDR2 SYGVQD (reference sequence). This CDR3 is 15 amino acids long. CDR3: CASSEGGASNTEAFF. As DNA, the CDR3 is TGCGCCAGCAGTGAGGGAGGCGCCTCGAACACTGAAGCTTTCTTT.

The V call is TRBV5-1, the J call TRBJ2-7, with 9 positions matching TRBD1. Germline V gene lookup returns CDR1 SGHRS and CDR2 YFSETQ. CDR3 size: 15 residues. The junction had 6 bases not matched to a gene; V was cut back by 3 bases and J by 2 bases. The CDR3 coding sequence is TGCGCCAGCAGCTGGGGGACAGGGAGAGCCTACGAGCAGTACTTC. Its translation: CASSWGTGRAYEQYF.

This clonotype was detected ten times or more. V is TRBV7-9 and J is TRBJ1-2, with D hard to call. Trimming took 5 bases from V and 4 from J, leaving 11 bases between them. The CDR3 spans 13 residues. Germline V gene sequence: CDR1 SEHNR, CDR2 FQNEAQ (reference sequence). Written as DNA, the CDR3 is TGTGCCAGCAGCCTAGGCCTCTTCTATGGCTACACCTTC. This gives the protein CASSLGLFYGYTF.

The chain is built from TRBV5-1 and TRBJ1-1; the D gene is possibly TRBD1 (5 bases). This CDR3 comprises 12 residues. Per germline, CDR1 SGHRS and CDR2 YFSETQ. Between the trimmed V and J ends, which lost 6 bases and 1 base, there was a span of 7 bases. This chain's CDR3 is CASTGTNTEAFF. CDR3 in DNA: TGCGCCAGCACAGGGACGAACACTGAAGCTTTCTTT.

The chain carries TRBV6-5 and TRBJ2-5; possibly TRBD1 for D (8 bases). Germline CDR1 is MNHEY and CDR2 is SVGAGI. The CDR3 sequence is 18 residues long. V was pared by 2 bases and J by 1 base, with 20 bases between. As DNA, the CDR3 is TGTGCCAGCAGTTACCGGCCACCAGGGGGCGGGAGCCAAGAGACCCAGTACTTC. Its translation is CASSYRPPGGGSQETQYF.

This clonotype has a handful of counts. This rearrangement joins TRBV19 to TRBJ1-1, with a weak D call TRBD1 (5 bases). Germline CDR1 and CDR2: LNHDA and SQIVND (reference sequence). The ends were cut back, 1 base at V and 8 bases at J, with 8 bases in the middle. This CDR3 has 12 residues. The CDR3 DNA reads as TGTGCCAGTAGTATAGGGGGGTTGGAAGCTTTCTTT. Its protein is CASSIGGLEAFF.

There are many counts of this clonotype. The chain combines TRBV5-8 with TRBJ1-1; possibly TRBD1 for D (5 bases). V gave up 1 base and J gave up 1 base, with 11 bases separating them. This CDR3 is built from 15 residues. Germline V gene lookup returns CDR1 SGHTS and CDR2 YDEGEE. CDR3 in DNA: TGTGCCAGCAGCTTGAACAGGAACACGAACACTGAAGCTTTCTTT. This codes for CASSLNRNTNTEAFF.

The table lists this clonotype with many counts. J is TRBJ1-2 and V is TRBV6-1; 8 nucleotides align to TRBD1. This CDR3 spans 14 amino acids. The V gene's germline CDR1 is MNHNS and CDR2 SASEGT. V lost 11 bases, J lost 3 bases, and 11 bases stayed unmatched. The CDR3 here is CAARQGTGDYGYTF. CDR3 sequence (DNA): TGTGCCGCTCGACAAGGGACAGGAGACTATGGCTACACCTTC.

J is TRBJ1-2 and V is TRBV10-2, with 9 bases lining up with TRBD1. The length of the CDR3 is 18 residues. With V trimmed by 5 bases and J by 7 bases, 20 bases remained unmatched. Germline lookup yields CDR1 WSHSY and CDR2 SAAADI. Written as DNA, the CDR3 is TGCGCCAGCAGTTCCATCCGCGCGCAGATTGGGACAGGGTTTGGCTACACCTTC. This gives the protein CASSSIRAQIGTGFGYTF.

The DNA for the CDR3 is TGTGCCAGCAGTTATCCGGGACTCCCAGTAAATGAGCAGTATTTT. Its protein product is CASSYPGLPVNEQYF. The chain couples TRBV27 to TRBJ2-3; TRBD2 is a possible D gene (6 bases). In germline, CDR1 is MNHEY, CDR2 SMNVEV (reference sequence). V lost 4 bases and J 11 bases, leaving 22 bases between the germline ends. The CDR3 totals 15 residues.

The chain links TRBV19 to TRBJ1-5; D call uncertain. The CDR3 runs to 10 residues. Germline V CDR1 and CDR2: LNHDA, SQIVND (reference sequence). With 9 bases removed from V and 4 bases from J, the gap between germline ends came to 4 bases. DNA of the CDR3: TGTGCCAGGGAAAATCAGCCCCAGCATTTT. It encodes CARENQPQHF.

This clonotype was detected ten times or more. The CDR3 protein is CASSVGAGANTEAFF. The CDR3 nucleotides are TGTGCCAGCAGCGTAGGGGCAGGGGCCAACACTGAAGCTTTCTTT. The chain joins TRBV9 to TRBJ1-1; perhaps TRBD1 as D (6 bases). Between the trimmed V and J ends, which lost 0 bases and 2 bases, there was a span of 11 bases. Germline V lookup: CDR1 SGDLS, CDR2 YYNGEE. CDR3 length equals 15 residues.

This chain uses TRBV5-1 with TRBJ2-3, with D possibly TRBD1 on 6 matching bases. From germline, CDR1 is SGHRS and CDR2 YFSETQ. V lost 6 bases and J lost 1, with 15 bases in between. This CDR3 comprises 15 residues. The DNA of the CDR3 is TGCGCCAGCACGACACAGGGAGAGGGCACAGATACGCAGTATTTT. It translates to CASTTQGEGTDTQYF.

To note about this clonotype: A junction end diverges from the germline sequence, so it may reflect a read error. The genes are TRBV2 and TRBJ1-4; 8 bases match TRBD1. The germline V gene has CDR1 SNHLY and CDR2 FYNNEI. The CDR3 spans 17 residues. The CDR3 protein is CASSEGHRGDFSEKLFF. The CDR3 bases are TGTGCCAGCAGCGAAGGGCACAGGGGGGACTTTAGCGAAAAACTGTTTTTT. Complete variable domain (other parts from reference TRBV2 and TRBJ1-4): EPEVTQTPSHQVTQMGQEVILRCVPISNHLYFYWYRQILGQKVEFLVSFYNNEISEKSEIFDDQFSVERPDGSNFTLKIRSTKLEDSAMYFCASSEGHRGDFSEKLFFGSGTQLSVL.

V usage is TRBV20-1 and J usage is TRBJ2-1; TRBD2 matches 14 bases. The J segment lost 2 bases and the V segment lost 2 bases, leaving 14 bases of the junction unmatched. CDR3 length: 20 residues. Looked up from germline, CDR1 is DFQATT and CDR2 is SNEGSKA (reference sequence). The CDR3 nucleotides are TGCAGTGCTAGACACGTGACTAGCGGGAGGGGGACAGGGACCTACAATGAGCAGTTCTTC. Protein sequence: CSARHVTSGRGTGTYNEQFF.

This clonotype has a handful of counts. This may be a read error, as it is one base from a much larger clone. This CDR3 is missing its conserved last phenylalanine or tryptophan, likely due to a read error. This chain joins TRBV6-1 and TRBJ1-1, with a possible D match to TRBD1 (6 bases). The CDR3 totals 15 residues. Deletions cut 10 bases from V and 0 bases from J, with 18 bases between. Germline CDR1 is MNHNS and CDR2 is SASEGT. CDR3 DNA: TGTGCCACCCTTCGACAGGTACTTATGAACACTGAAGCTTTCCTT. It is translated as CATLRQVLMNTEAFL.

At least ten counts were recorded for this clonotype. The chain recombines TRBV9 with TRBJ2-3; unclear D gene. V gave up 2 bases and J gave up 2 bases, with 9 bases separating them. The CDR3 extends over 14 amino acids. Per the germline V gene, CDR1 is SGDLS and CDR2 is YYNGEE. The CDR3 DNA sequence: TGTGCCAGCAGCGTTACGAGTTTCACAGATACGCAGTATTTT. It encodes CASSVTSFTDTQYF.